This TCR beta chain was sequenced for a study of T cells in narcolepsy. Background on the study: Donors had narcolepsy type 1 or type 2, or were healthy controls. The study, taken as a whole, reports: Same-patient CSF and blood CD4+ T cell clonotypes included HCRT-specific and TRIB2-specific autoreactive ones. In some patient and control memory CD4+ samples, autoreactive clones were absent. Blood of same and different patients, but not healthy controls, reportedly held recurring autoreactive clonotypes.

Libraries were prepared by immunoSEQ multiplex PCR; TCRdb keeps only in-frame clonotypes and omits some of them. The sample holds around 35,000 clones, over 80% seen once. Germline CDR1 is SGDLS and CDR2 is YYNGEE. This CDR3 has 17 residues. V was trimmed by 4 bases and J by 4 bases, leaving 23 bases between them. A note on this clone: Antigen: not known.

The rearrangement uses TRBV9 and TRBJ1-2; D is perhaps TRBD1 (6 bases). The sequence was obtained from a human donor in good health. The sequenced sample consisted of memory (CD45RA-) CD4+ T cells from blood. The CDR3 coding sequence is TGTGCCAGCAGCCACCATTCGGGACAAACCTTAGGCTATGGCTACACCTTC. Residues: CASSHHSGQTLGYGYTF.